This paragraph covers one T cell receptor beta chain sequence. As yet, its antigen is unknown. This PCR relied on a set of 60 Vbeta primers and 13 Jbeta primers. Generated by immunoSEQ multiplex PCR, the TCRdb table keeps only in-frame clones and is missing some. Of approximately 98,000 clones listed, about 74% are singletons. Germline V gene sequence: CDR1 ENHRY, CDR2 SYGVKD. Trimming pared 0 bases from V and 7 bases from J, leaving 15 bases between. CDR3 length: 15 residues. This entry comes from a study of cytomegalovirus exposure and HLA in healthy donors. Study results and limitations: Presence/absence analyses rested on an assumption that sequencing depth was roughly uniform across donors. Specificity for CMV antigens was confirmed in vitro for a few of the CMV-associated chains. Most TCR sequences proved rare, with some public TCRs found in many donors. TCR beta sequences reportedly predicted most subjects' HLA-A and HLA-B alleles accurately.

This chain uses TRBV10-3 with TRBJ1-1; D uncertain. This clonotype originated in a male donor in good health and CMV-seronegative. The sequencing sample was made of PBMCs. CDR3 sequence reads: CAISESFAPRYEAFF. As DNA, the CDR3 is TGTGCCATCAGTGAGTCGTTCGCCCCCCGGTATGAAGCTTTCTTT.